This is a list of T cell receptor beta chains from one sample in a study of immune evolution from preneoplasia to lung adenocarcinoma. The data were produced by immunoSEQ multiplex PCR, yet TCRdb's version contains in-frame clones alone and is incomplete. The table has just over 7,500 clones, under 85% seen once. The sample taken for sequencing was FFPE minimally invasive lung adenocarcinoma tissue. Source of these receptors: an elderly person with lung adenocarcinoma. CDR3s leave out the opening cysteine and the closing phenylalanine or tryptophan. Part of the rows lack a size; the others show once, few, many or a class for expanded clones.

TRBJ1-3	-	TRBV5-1	ASSLRGLGDTIY
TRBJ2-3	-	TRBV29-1	SVIQGTDTQY
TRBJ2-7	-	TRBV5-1	ASSLAWEIRTEQY
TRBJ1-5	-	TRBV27	ASSLRAGSNQPQH
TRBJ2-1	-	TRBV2	ASSRTGGSDEQF
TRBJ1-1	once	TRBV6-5	ASSYQKGPNTEAF
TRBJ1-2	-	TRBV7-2	ASSRGNSAADGYT
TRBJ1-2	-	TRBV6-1	ASSARQIDYGYT
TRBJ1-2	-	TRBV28	ASSLYKYGYT
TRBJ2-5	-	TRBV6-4	ASSAGTGDQETQY
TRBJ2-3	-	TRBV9	ASSETGLGTDTQY
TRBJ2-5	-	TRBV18	ASSRLAGKQETQY
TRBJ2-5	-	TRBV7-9	ASSLNPRETQY
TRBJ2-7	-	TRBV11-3	ASSYPGSRRGEQY
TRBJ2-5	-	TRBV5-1	ASSRGSLETQY
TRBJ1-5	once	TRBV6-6	ASSETAQPQH
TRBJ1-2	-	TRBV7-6	ASSLAEGGYGYT
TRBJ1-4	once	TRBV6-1	ASSPTVKGKLF
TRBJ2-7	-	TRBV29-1	SVRQGGSHEQY
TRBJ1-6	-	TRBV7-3	ASSSTGGSPLH
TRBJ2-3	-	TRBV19	ASSRQGAALDTQY
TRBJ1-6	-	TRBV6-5	ASATGFLPLH
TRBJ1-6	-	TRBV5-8	ASSLRGPY
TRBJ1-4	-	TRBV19	ASSIEGWGEKLF
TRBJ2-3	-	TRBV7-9	ASSRGWAPDTQY
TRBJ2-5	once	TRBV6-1	ASLLEGRYQETQY
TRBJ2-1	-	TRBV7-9	ASSSRLAGGSYNEQF
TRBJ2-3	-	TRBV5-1	ASSFGQGGDTQY
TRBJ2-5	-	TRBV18	ASSRGSQETQY
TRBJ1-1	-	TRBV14	ASSVRQGNTEAF
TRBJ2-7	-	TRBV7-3	ASSLAPPGTAGSHEQY
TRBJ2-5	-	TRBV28	ASPWPTSAETQY